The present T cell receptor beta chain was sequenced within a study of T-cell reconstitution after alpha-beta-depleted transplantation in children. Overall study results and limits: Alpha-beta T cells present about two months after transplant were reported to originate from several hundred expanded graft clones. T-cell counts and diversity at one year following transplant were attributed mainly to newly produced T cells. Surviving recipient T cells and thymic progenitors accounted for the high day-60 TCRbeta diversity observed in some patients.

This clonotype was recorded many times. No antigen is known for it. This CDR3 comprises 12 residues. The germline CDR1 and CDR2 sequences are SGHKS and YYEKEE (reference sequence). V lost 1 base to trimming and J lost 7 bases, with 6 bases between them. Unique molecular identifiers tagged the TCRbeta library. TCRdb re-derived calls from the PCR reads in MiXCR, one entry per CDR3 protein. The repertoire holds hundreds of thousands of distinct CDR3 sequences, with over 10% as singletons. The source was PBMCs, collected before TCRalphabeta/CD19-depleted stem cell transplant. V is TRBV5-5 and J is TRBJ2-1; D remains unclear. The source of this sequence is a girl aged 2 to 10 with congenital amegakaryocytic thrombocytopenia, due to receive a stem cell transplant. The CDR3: CASSLYANEQFF. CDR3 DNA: TGTGCCAGCAGCTTGTACGCTAATGAGCAGTTCTTC.